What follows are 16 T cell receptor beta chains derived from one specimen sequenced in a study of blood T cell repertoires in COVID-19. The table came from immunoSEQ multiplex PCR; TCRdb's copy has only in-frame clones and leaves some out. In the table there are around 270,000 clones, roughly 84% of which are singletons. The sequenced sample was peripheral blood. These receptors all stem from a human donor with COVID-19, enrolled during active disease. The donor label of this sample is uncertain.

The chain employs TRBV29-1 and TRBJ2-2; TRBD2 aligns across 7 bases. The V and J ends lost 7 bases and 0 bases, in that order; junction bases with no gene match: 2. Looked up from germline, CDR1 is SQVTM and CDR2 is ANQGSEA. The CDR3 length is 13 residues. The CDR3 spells CSGSGSNTGELFF. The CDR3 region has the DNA TGCAGCGGTAGCGGGTCGAACACCGGGGAGCTGTTTTTT.

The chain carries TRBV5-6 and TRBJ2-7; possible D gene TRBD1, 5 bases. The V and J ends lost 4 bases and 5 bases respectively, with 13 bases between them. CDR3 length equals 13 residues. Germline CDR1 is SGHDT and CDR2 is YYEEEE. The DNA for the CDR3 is TGTGCCAGCAGCCGAGAGTTGGGGCACGAGCAGTACTTC. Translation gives CASSRELGHEQYF.

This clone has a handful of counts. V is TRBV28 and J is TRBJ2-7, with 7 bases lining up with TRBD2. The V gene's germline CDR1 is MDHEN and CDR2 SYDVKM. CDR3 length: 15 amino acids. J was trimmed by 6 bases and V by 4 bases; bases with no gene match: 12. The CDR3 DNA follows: TGTGCCAGCAGTTCAGCGGGAACGGTCCCTTTCGAGCAGTACTTC. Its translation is CASSSAGTVPFEQYF.

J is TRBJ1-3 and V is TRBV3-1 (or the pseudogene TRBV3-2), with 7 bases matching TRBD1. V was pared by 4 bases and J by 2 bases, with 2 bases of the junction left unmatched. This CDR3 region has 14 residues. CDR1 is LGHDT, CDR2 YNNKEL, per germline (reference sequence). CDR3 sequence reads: CASSLTGAGNTIYF. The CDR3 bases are TGTGCCAGCAGCCTTACAGGGGCTGGAAACACCATATATTTT.

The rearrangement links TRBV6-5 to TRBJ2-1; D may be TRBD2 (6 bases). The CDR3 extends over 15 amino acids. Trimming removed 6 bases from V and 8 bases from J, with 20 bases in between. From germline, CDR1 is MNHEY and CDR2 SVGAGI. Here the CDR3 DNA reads TGTGCCAGCAGCCCGATCTCGGGGGTCAGGCATGAGCAGTTCTTC. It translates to CASSPISGVRHEQFF.

CDR3 sequence: CATSDLNKPQHF. CDR3 in DNA: TGTGCCACCAGTGATTTGAATAAGCCCCAGCATTTT. The V call is TRBV24-1, the J call TRBJ1-5; no reliable D call. The germline V and J ends were trimmed by 0 bases and 8 bases, with 4 bases remaining between them. Per the germline V gene, CDR1 is KGHDR and CDR2 is SFDVKD. The length of the CDR3 is 12 residues.

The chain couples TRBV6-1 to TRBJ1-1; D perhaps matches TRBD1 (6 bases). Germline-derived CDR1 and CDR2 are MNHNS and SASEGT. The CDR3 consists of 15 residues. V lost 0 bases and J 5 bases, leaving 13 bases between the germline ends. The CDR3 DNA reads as TGTGCCAGCAGTGAAGCGAGGGGGGGCGGAACTGAAGCTTTCTTT. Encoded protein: CASSEARGGGTEAFF.

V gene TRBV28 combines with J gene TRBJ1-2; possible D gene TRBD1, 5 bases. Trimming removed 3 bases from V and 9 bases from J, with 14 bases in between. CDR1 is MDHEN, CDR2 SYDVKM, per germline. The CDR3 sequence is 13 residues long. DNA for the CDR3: TGTGCCAGCAGTTTTGGGGACTTATGGAGCTACACCTTC. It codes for CASSFGDLWSYTF.

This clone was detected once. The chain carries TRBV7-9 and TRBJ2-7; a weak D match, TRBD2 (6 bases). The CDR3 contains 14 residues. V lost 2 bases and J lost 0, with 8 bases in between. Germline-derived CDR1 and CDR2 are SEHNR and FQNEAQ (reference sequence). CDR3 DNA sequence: TGTGCCAGCAGCTTATACGGGAGCTCCTACGAGCAGTACTTC. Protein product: CASSLYGSSYEQYF.

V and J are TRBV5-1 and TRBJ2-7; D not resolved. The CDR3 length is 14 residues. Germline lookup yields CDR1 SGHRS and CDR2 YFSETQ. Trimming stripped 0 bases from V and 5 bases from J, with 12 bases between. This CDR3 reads CASSLAPGNHEQYF. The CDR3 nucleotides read TGCGCCAGCAGCTTGGCTCCGGGTAATCACGAGCAGTACTTC. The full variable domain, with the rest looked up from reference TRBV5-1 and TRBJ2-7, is KAGVTQTPRYLIKTRGQQVTLSCSPISGHRSVSWYQQTPGQGLQFLFEYFSETQRNKGNFPGRFSGRQFSNSRSEMNVSTLELGDSALYLCASSLAPGNHEQYFGPGTRLTVT.

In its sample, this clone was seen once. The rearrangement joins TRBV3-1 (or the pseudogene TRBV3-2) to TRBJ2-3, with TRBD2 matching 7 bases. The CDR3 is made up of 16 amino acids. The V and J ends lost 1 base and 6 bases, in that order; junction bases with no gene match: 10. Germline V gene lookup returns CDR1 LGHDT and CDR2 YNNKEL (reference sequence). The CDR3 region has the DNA TGTGCCAGCAGCCAAGTTGGGCCTAGCGGTAGGGATACGCAGTATTTT. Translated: CASSQVGPSGRDTQYF.

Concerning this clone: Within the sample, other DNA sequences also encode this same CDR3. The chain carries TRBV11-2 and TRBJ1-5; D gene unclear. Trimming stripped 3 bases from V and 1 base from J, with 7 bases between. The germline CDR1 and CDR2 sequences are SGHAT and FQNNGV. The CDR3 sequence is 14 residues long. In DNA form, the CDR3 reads TGTGCCAGCAGCTTGGGAGGGAGCAATCAGCCCCAGCATTTT. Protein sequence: CASSLGGSNQPQHF.

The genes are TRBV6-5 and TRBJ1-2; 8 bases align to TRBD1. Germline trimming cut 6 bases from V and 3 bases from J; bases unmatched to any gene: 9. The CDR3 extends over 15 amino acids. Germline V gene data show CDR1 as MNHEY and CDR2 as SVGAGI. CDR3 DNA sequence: TGTGCCAGCAGGGACAGGGCCCCACCGGACTATGGCTACACCTTC. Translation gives CASRDRAPPDYGYTF.

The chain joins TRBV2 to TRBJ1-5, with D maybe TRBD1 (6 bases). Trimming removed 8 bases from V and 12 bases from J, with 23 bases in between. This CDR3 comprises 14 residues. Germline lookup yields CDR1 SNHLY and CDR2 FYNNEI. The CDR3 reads CASQFQGPHGGQHF. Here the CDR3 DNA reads TGTGCCAGCCAATTTCAGGGGCCCCATGGGGGCCAGCATTTT. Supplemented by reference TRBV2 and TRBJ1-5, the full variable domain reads EPEVTQTPSHQVTQMGQEVILRCVPISNHLYFYWYRQILGQKVEFLVSFYNNEISEKSEIFDDQFSVERPDGSNFTLKIRSTKLEDSAMYFCASQFQGPHGGQHFGDGTRLSIL.

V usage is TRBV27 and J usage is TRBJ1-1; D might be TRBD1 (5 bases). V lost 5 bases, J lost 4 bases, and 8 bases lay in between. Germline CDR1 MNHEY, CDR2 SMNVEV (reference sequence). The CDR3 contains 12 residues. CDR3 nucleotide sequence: TGTGCCAGCAGTCATGACAGCACTGAAGCTTTCTTT. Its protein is CASSHDSTEAFF.

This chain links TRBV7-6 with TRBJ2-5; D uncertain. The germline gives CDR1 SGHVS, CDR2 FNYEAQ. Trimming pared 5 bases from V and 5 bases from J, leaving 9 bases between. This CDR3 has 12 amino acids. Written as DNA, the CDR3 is TGTGCCAGCAGCCAGAGGCCGGAGACCCAGTACTTC. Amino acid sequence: CASSQRPETQYF.